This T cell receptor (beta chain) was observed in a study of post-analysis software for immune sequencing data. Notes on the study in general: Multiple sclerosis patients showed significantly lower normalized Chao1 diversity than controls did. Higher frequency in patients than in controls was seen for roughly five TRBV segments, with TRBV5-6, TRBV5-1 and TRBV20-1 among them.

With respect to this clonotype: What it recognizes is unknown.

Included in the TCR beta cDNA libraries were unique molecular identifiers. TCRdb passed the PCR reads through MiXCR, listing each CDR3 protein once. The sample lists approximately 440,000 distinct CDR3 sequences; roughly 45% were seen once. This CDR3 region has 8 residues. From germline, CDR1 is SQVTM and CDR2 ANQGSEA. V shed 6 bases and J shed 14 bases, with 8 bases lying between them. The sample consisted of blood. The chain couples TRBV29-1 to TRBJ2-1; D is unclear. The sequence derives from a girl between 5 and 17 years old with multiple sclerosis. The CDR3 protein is CSVDLEFF. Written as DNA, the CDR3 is TGCAGCGTCGATCTAGAGTTCTTC.